A single sample gave rise to the 32 T cell receptor beta chains below, sequenced in a study of CD8+CD57+ T cells in acquired aplastic anemia. Profiling that covered TCR beta VDJ and CDR3 relied on genomic DNA as its template. Each CDR3 protein is one row after TCRdb ran MiXCR on the reads. Among hundreds of thousands of distinct CDR3 sequences listed, roughly 64% were seen once. Input material: sorted CD4+, CD8+, or CD8+CD57+ T cells (not recorded which) from PBMCs. The receptors were sampled from a human donor in good health, serving as a control.

The chain joins TRBV6-4 to TRBJ1-6, with D hard to call. The CDR3 is 15 amino acids. Germline V gives CDR1 MRHNA, CDR2 SNTAGT. V was trimmed by 2 bases and J by 4 bases, leaving 9 bases between them. The CDR3 region has the DNA TGTGCCAGCAGTGACGCTGGGTCTTATAATTCACCCCTCCACTTT. Translated, it gives CASSDAGSYNSPLHF.

This clonotype was recorded many times. V is TRBV6-2 or TRBV6-3 and J is TRBJ2-3, with 9 bases that match TRBD1. The germline V gene has CDR1 MNHEY and CDR2 SVGEGT. Trimming cost V 6 bases and J 4 bases; bases outside gene matches: 8. The CDR3 runs to 15 residues. The DNA of the CDR3 is TGTGCCAGCAGGAAGGCGGGACAGGGAGCAGATACGCAGTATTTT. Protein sequence: CASRKAGQGADTQYF.

This clonotype occurred many times. This chain joins TRBV9 and TRBJ2-5; TRBD2 matches at 11 bases. V shed 3 bases and J 2 bases; nucleotides not matched to a gene: 6. The CDR3 extends over 16 amino acids. Germline CDR1 and CDR2: SGDLS and YYNGEE. CDR3 residues: CASSARLAGTQETQYF. Written as DNA, the CDR3 is TGTGCCAGCAGCGCCCGACTAGCGGGGACGCAAGAGACCCAGTACTTC.

This clonotype has at least ten counts. The chain links TRBV19 to TRBJ2-1; TRBD2 matches 12 bases. V gave up 7 bases and J gave up 8 bases; unmatched junction bases: 12. CDR3 size: 16 residues. Per the germline V gene, CDR1 is LNHDA and CDR2 is SQIVND (reference sequence). This chain's CDR3 is CASKKGAASGGDEQFF. In DNA, the CDR3 is TGTGCCAGTAAAAAGGGCGCGGCTAGCGGGGGGGATGAGCAGTTCTTC. The full variable domain, completed using reference TRBV19 and TRBJ2-1, is DGGITQSPKYLFRKEGQNVTLSCEQNLNHDAMYWYRQDPGQGLRLIYYSQIVNDFQKGDIAEGYSVSREKKESFPLTVTSAQKNPTAFYLCASKKGAASGGDEQFFGPGTRLTVL.

The V gene is TRBV9, the J gene TRBJ2-1; 10 nucleotides align to TRBD1. The CDR3 length is 15 residues. Germline V gene sequence: CDR1 SGDLS, CDR2 YYNGEE. V lost 0 bases to trimming and J lost 14 bases; unmatched junction nucleotides: 11. The CDR3 coding sequence is TGTGCCAGCAGCGTAGTGGACGCGGGACAGGGGAAAGAGTTCTTC. As protein: CASSVVDAGQGKEFF.

The genes are TRBV7-8 and TRBJ2-1; tentative D call: TRBD2 (7 bases). Trimming took off 1 base at V and 1 base at J, with 17 bases between the two ends. Germline loops: CDR1 SGHVS, CDR2 FQNEAQ. There are 18 residues in the CDR3. CDR3 DNA: TGTGCCAGCAGCTTAGACGGGGGGCAGGACAATTCCTACAATGAGCAGTTCTTC. Protein sequence: CASSLDGGQDNSYNEQFF.

This clonotype has just a few counts. The chain is built from TRBV7-2 and TRBJ2-7, with a possible D match to TRBD1 (5 bases). The CDR3 has 15 residues. The V and J ends lost 5 bases and 2 bases respectively, with 16 bases between them. Germline CDR1 is SGHTA and CDR2 is FQGNSA. CDR3 amino acids: CASSPRPDSTYEQYF. The CDR3 DNA follows: TGTGCCAGCAGCCCGAGGCCCGACAGCACCTACGAGCAGTACTTC.

A remark on this clonotype: A junction boundary mismatches the germline segment, possibly from a read error. The chain has TRBV5-1 and TRBJ2-3; 7 nucleotides line up with TRBD1. CDR1 and CDR2 from the germline V gene are SGHRS and YFSETQ. This CDR3 is 13 amino acids long. The CDR3 protein is CASSLEGTALPRF. CDR3 bases: TGCGCCAGCAGCTTGGAAGGGACAGCCCTACCCCGGTTT.

This clonotype has ten or more counts. V gene TRBV7-7 combines with J gene TRBJ2-2; no clear D gene. Between the trimmed V and J ends, which lost 0 bases and 5 bases, there was a span of 4 bases. CDR3 length equals 13 residues. Germline CDR1 is SSHAT and CDR2 is FNYEAQ (reference sequence). The CDR3 is CASSLAGTGELFF. The CDR3 DNA reads as TGTGCCAGCAGCTTAGCGGGGACCGGGGAGCTGTTTTTT. The entire variable domain, with the rest obtained from reference TRBV7-7 and TRBJ2-2, is as follows: GAGVSQSPRYKVTKRGQDVTLRCDPISSHATLYWYQQALGQGPEFLTYFNYEAQPDKSGLPSDRFSAERPEGSISTLTIQRTEQRDSAMYRCASSLAGTGELFFGEGSRLTVL.

The V and J genes are TRBV19 and TRBJ1-5, with D unclear. Trimming cost V 9 bases and J 7 bases, with 13 bases left between them. The CDR3 sequence is 12 residues long. The germline gives CDR1 LNHDA, CDR2 SQIVND (reference sequence). CDR3 in DNA: TGTGCCAGCACCACAAGGGAGCAGCCCCAGCATTTT. This translates into CASTTREQPQHF. The whole variable domain, remainder taken from reference TRBV19 and TRBJ1-5, is DGGITQSPKYLFRKEGQNVTLSCEQNLNHDAMYWYRQDPGQGLRLIYYSQIVNDFQKGDIAEGYSVSREKKESFPLTVTSAQKNPTAFYLCASTTREQPQHFGDGTRLSIL.

The chain links TRBV15 to TRBJ2-1; D is perhaps TRBD2 (5 bases). The CDR3 contains 13 residues. Germline V lookup: CDR1 LNHNV, CDR2 YYDKDF (reference sequence). V was trimmed by 5 bases and J by 2 bases, leaving 7 bases between them. CDR3 in DNA: TGTGCCACCAGCGGGAGACCCTACAATGAGCAGTTCTTC. Translated, it gives CATSGRPYNEQFF.

This clonotype was seen repeatedly, ten times or more. V and J are TRBV7-6 and TRBJ2-7, with D uncertain. The germline V gene has CDR1 SGHVS and CDR2 FNYEAQ. The length of the CDR3 is 12 residues. The V gene lost 1 base and the J gene lost 2 bases, with 3 bases spanning the gap. Written as DNA, the CDR3 is TGTGCCAGCAGCTTAGATACCTACGAGCAGTACTTC. Translating it yields CASSLDTYEQYF.

The rearrangement links TRBV6-6 to TRBJ2-1, with 11 nucleotides matching TRBD2. Germline V gives CDR1 MNHNY, CDR2 SVGAGI (reference sequence). The CDR3 is 14 residues long. The J segment lost 9 bases and the V segment lost 11 bases, leaving 12 bases of the junction unmatched. CDR3 sequence (DNA): TGTGCCGGAAAAACTAGCGGGGGATTCGGTGAGCAGTTCTTC. Translation gives CAGKTSGGFGEQFF.

V usage is TRBV19 and J usage is TRBJ2-1; TRBD1 matches at 9 bases. V was pared by 3 bases and J by 6 bases, with 15 bases of the junction left unmatched. This CDR3 comprises 18 residues. Germline CDR1 LNHDA, CDR2 SQIVND (reference sequence). The CDR3 sequence is CASSIFKFPGQGSNEQFF. The DNA of the CDR3 is TGTGCCAGTAGTATCTTCAAATTCCCCGGACAGGGGAGCAATGAGCAGTTCTTC.

Many counts were recorded for this clonotype. The rearrangement links TRBV9 to TRBJ1-2; 11 bases agree with TRBD1. The trim removed 2 bases at V and 7 bases at J, leaving 7 bases unmatched. Germline-derived CDR1 and CDR2 are SGDLS and YYNGEE. This CDR3 contains 15 residues. The CDR3 region has the DNA TGTGCCAGCAGCGTGAGAGGGACAGGGGGTTCTGGCTACACCTTC. Its translation is CASSVRGTGGSGYTF. Combining the CDR3 with reference TRBV9 and TRBJ1-2 gives the whole variable domain DSGVTQTPKHLITATGQRVTLRCSPRSGDLSVYWYQQSLDQGLQFLIQYYNGEERAKGNILERFSAQQFPDLHSELNLSSLELGDSALYFCASSVRGTGGSGYTFGSGTRLTVV.

Regarding this clonotype: A junction end diverges from the germline sequence, so it may reflect a read error. The rearrangement joins TRBV24-1 to TRBJ2-7; D gene uncertain. The germline V gene encodes CDR1 KGHDR and CDR2 SFDVKD. The CDR3 is made up of 15 amino acids. CDR3 in amino acids: CATSDRTRPRDDQYF. CDR3 DNA sequence: TGTGCCACCAGTGATCGGACGAGACCTAGAGACGACCAGTACTTC.

This clonotype was recorded at least ten times. The V call is TRBV3-1, the J call TRBJ2-3, with 8 nucleotides matching TRBD1. Germline V gene lookup returns CDR1 LGHDT and CDR2 YNNKEL (reference sequence). The V gene end was trimmed by 0 bases and the J gene end by 4 bases; junction bases not matched to a gene: 9. The CDR3 sequence is 17 residues long. For the CDR3, the DNA is TGTGCCAGCAGCCAAGATGGAGGACAGGGTATCGCAGATACGCAGTATTTT. This encodes CASSQDGGQGIADTQYF.

This clonotype came up many times. The rearrangement joins TRBV12-3 or TRBV12-4 to TRBJ1-1, with 7 nucleotides matching TRBD1. The CDR3 runs to 15 residues. The V and J ends lost 6 bases and 0 bases, in that order; junction bases with no gene match: 7. In DNA, the CDR3 is TGTGCCAGCAGCCTGAGACAGGGATTGAACACTGAAGCTTTCTTT. It specifies CASSLRQGLNTEAFF.

This chain joins TRBV20-1 and TRBJ2-5, with 7 bases fitting TRBD2. Germline-derived CDR1 and CDR2 are DFQATT and SNEGSKA (reference sequence). The CDR3 spans 16 residues. The V segment lost 0 bases and the J segment 3 bases; nucleotides outside the gene matches: 10. The CDR3 is CSARDFYAAGEETQYF. The CDR3 DNA sequence: TGCAGTGCTAGAGATTTTTACGCGGCGGGGGAAGAGACCCAGTACTTC.

This clonotype was recorded many times. The DNA of the CDR3 is TGTGCCAGCAGTTTACAGTCGGATAGGCCGGGGGAGACCCAGTACTTC. This gives the protein CASSLQSDRPGETQYF. The chain is built from TRBV12-3 or TRBV12-4 and TRBJ2-5; TRBD2 might be the D (5 bases). The CDR3 length is 16 residues. Trimming removed 2 bases at V and 5 bases at J, with 18 bases between.

The count of this clonotype is one. At one of its ends the junction is not consistent with the germline gene, which may arise from a read error. CDR3 in DNA: TGTGCCAGCGCACCCGGGGGTGAGAATTCACCCCACCACTTC. This sequence encodes CASAPGGENSPHHF. The genes are TRBV7-9 and TRBJ2-5; D may be TRBD2 (6 bases). This CDR3 contains 14 residues. Germline V gene sequence: CDR1 SEHNR, CDR2 FQNEAQ (reference sequence).

In the case of this clonotype: The CDR3 ends on some other residue instead of the conserved phenylalanine or tryptophan, so this is likely a read error. No DNA is shown, since the ends of the CDR3 on it are uncertain; the CDR3 is the one TCRdb lists. The chain is built from TRBV29-1 and TRBJ1-2. The CDR3 has 15 amino acids, counting both end residues. The V gene's germline CDR1 is SQVTM and CDR2 ANQGSEA. CDR3 amino acids: CSVRLVWGGGVATPV.

V gene TRBV20-1 combines with J gene TRBJ2-7; TRBD1 might be the D (5 bases). The germline V and J ends were trimmed by 0 bases and 11 bases, with 14 bases remaining between them. The CDR3 is made up of 12 amino acids. Germline CDR1 reads DFQATT; CDR2 reads SNEGSKA (reference sequence). CDR3 nucleotides: TGCAGTGCTAGAGACCGGACACCAGAAGAGTACTTC. This encodes CSARDRTPEEYF.

In its sample, this clonotype was seen many times. V is TRBV6-5 and J is TRBJ2-7; D remains unclear. Germline V lookup: CDR1 MNHEY, CDR2 SVGAGI. V was cut by 6 bases and J by 0 bases, with 15 bases left in between. The CDR3 runs 15 residues. The CDR3 is CASSRYWADSYEQYF. The CDR3 coding sequence is TGTGCCAGCAGCAGATATTGGGCAGACTCCTACGAGCAGTACTTC.

The rearrangement links TRBV9 to TRBJ1-1; no firm D call. Germline V lookup: CDR1 SGDLS, CDR2 YYNGEE. The CDR3 covers 13 residues. Trimming removed 2 bases at V and 12 bases at J, with 17 bases between. The CDR3 DNA follows: TGTGCCAGCAGCGTTGAAAGTGGCTCGAGGCCTTTCTTT. The encoded protein is CASSVESGSRPFF.

With regard to this clonotype: At one end the junction does not follow the germline gene, possibly because of a read error. The chain recombines TRBV9 with TRBJ2-7, with D perhaps assigned TRBD1 or TRBD2 (5 bases each). Germline CDR1 reads SGDLS; CDR2 reads YYNGEE. This CDR3 has 14 amino acids. CDR3 sequence reads: CASSVGTLGGYEHF. The CDR3 DNA sequence: TGTGCCAGCAGCGTAGGGACACTTGGAGGCTACGAGCACTTC.

This chain links TRBV7-9 with TRBJ1-2; no reliable D call. Germline CDR1 reads SEHNR; CDR2 reads FQNEAQ (reference sequence). Trimming removed 5 bases from V and 10 bases from J, with 17 bases in between. The CDR3 length is 13 residues. The CDR3 nucleotides read TGTGCCAGCAGCCAAGCTTCGGACGGATACTACACCTTC. Protein sequence: CASSQASDGYYTF.

V and J are TRBV12-3 or TRBV12-4 and TRBJ2-5; TRBD1 agrees at 11 bases. Trimming took 5 bases from V and 5 from J; bases not matched to a gene: 10. The CDR3 covers 16 residues. The CDR3 spells CASSHGQGARRETQYF. The CDR3 DNA reads as TGTGCCAGCAGTCACGGACAGGGGGCGCGTCGGGAGACCCAGTACTTC.

This clonotype was found a few times. The gene calls are TRBV27 and TRBJ2-7, with 8 positions matching TRBD1. The CDR3 sequence is 14 residues long. Germline V gives CDR1 MNHEY, CDR2 SMNVEV (reference sequence). Losses at the gene ends were 3 bases for V and 3 bases for J; bases not matched to a gene: 4. The CDR3 loop reads CASSFSQGVYEQYF. The CDR3 nucleotides are TGTGCCAGCAGTTTTTCACAGGGGGTCTACGAGCAGTACTTC.

The V gene is TRBV12-3 or TRBV12-4, the J gene TRBJ2-7, with TRBD1 identical over 8 bases. The CDR3 has 15 residues. The J segment lost 9 bases and the V segment lost 1 base, leaving 11 bases of the junction unmatched. The CDR3 region is CASSLDSAGGIGQYF. The CDR3 nucleotides read TGTGCCAGCAGTTTAGATTCGGCAGGGGGCATCGGGCAGTACTTC.

This chain joins TRBV29-1 and TRBJ1-4; D remains unclear. CDR1 and CDR2 from the germline V gene are SQVTM and ANQGSEA. The CDR3 length is 13 residues. The V gene lost 4 bases and the J gene lost 5 bases, with 11 bases spanning the gap. CDR3 region: CSVGLRHNEKLFF. The CDR3 nucleotides are TGCAGCGTTGGTCTTAGACACAATGAAAAACTGTTTTTT. The whole variable domain, remainder taken from reference TRBV29-1 and TRBJ1-4, is SAVISQKPSRDICQRGTSLTIQCQVDSQVTMMFWYRQQPGQSLTLIATANQGSEATYESGFVIDKFPISRPNLTFSTLTVSNMSPEDSSIYLCSVGLRHNEKLFFGSGTQLSVL.

Comments on this clonotype: Likely a read error: the CDR3 ends without its conserved phenylalanine or tryptophan. Because the CDR3's place on the DNA is in doubt, the DNA is left out and the CDR3 is given as listed by TCRdb. The chain employs TRBV2 and TRBJ1-4; the table's D call of TRBD1 was not tested on the DNA. The CDR3 adds up to 15 amino acids, both ends counted. CDR1 and CDR2 from the germline V gene are SNHLY and FYNNEI. The CDR3 is CASSVEDGGDEQHFL.